The present TCR beta chain was sequenced within a study of blood T cell repertoires in COVID-19. TCRdb's table, derived via immunoSEQ multiplex PCR, lists solely in-frame clones and lacks some. The sample has 140,000 to 150,000 clones, over 80% seen once. Germline V gives CDR1 MGHDK, CDR2 SYGVNS. V was clipped by 4 bases and J by 0 bases, with 10 bases between them. CDR3 length: 15 residues. Sequencing was performed on peripheral blood. The rearrangement joins TRBV25-1 to TRBJ2-1, with D tentatively TRBD1 (5 bases). The clonotype was recovered from a woman aged 40 to 55 with active or convalescent COVID-19. Written as DNA, the CDR3 is TGTGCCAGCAGTGCCTACAGGAGCTCCTACAATGAGCAGTTCTTC. It specifies CASSAYRSSYNEQFF.